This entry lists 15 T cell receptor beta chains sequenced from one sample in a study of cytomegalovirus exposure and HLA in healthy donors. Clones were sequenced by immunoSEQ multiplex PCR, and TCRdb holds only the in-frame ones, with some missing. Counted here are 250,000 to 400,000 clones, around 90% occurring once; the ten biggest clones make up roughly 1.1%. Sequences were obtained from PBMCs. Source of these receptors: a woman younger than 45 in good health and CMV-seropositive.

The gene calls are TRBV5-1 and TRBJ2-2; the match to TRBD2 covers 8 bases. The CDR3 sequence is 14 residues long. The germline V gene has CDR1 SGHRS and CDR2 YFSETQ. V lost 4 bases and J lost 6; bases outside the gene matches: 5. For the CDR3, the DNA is TGCGCCAGCAGCCAGGGACTAGTCCCCGGGGAGCTGTTTTTT. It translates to CASSQGLVPGELFF.

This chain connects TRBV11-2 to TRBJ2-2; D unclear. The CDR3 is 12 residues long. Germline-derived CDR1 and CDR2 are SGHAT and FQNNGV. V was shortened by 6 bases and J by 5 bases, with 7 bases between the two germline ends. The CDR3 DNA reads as TGTGCCAGCAGTCCTGGGACCGGGGAGCTGTTTTTT. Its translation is CASSPGTGELFF.

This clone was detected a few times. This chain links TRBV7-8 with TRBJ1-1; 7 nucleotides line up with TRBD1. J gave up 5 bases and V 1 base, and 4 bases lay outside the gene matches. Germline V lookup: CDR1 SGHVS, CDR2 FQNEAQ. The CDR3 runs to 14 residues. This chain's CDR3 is CASSLEGARTEAFF. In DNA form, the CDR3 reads TGTGCCAGCAGCTTAGAGGGGGCGAGAACTGAAGCTTTCTTT.

Here the CDR3 DNA reads TGTGCCAGCAGCGTAGATTTAGGGGGAGTTGGGCTAGCAATAGATACGCAGTATTTT. Translation gives CASSVDLGGVGLAIDTQYF. The rearrangement uses TRBV9 and TRBJ2-3, with D possibly being TRBD1 (6 bases). The V gene's germline CDR1 is SGDLS and CDR2 YYNGEE. Trimming stripped 0 bases from V and 5 bases from J, with 25 bases between. The CDR3 covers 19 residues.

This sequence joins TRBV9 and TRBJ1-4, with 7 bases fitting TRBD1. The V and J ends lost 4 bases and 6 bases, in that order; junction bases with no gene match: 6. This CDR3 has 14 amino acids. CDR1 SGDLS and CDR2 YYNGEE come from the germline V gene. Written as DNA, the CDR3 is TGTGCCAGCAGCACCAGGGGGACAGATGAAAAACTGTTTTTT. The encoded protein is CASSTRGTDEKLFF.

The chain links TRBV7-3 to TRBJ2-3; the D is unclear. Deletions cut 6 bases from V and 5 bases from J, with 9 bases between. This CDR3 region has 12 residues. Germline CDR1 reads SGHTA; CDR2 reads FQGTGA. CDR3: CASRGPGDTQYF. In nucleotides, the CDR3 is TGTGCCAGCAGAGGACCCGGAGATACGCAGTATTTT. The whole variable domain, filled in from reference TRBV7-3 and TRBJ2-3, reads GAGVSQTPSNKVTEKGKYVELRCDPISGHTALYWYRQSLGQGPEFLIYFQGTGAADDSGLPNDRFFAVRPEGSVSTLKIQRTERGDSAVYLCASRGPGDTQYFGPGTRLTVL.

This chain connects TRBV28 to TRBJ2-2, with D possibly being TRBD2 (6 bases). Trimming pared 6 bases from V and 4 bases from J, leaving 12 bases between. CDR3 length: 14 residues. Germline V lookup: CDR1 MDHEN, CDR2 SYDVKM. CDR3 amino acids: CASSTGLITGELFF. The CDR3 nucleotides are TGTGCCAGCAGCACGGGACTTATCACCGGGGAGCTGTTTTTT.

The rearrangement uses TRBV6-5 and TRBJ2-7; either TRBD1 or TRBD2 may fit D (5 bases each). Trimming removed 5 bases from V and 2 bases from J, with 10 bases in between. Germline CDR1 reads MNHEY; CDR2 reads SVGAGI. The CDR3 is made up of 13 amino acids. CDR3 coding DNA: TGTGCCAGCAGTCGGGACGCAACCTACGAGCAGTACTTC. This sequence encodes CASSRDATYEQYF.

The chain's CDR3 is CASSGEYQETQYF. CDR3 sequence (DNA): TGTGCCAGCAGTGGGGAGTACCAAGAGACCCAGTACTTC. The chain joins TRBV27 to TRBJ2-5, with a tentative D call TRBD2 (5 bases). The V gene lost 5 bases and the J gene lost 0 bases, with 7 bases spanning the gap. From germline, CDR1 is MNHEY and CDR2 SMNVEV (reference sequence). The CDR3 contains 13 residues.

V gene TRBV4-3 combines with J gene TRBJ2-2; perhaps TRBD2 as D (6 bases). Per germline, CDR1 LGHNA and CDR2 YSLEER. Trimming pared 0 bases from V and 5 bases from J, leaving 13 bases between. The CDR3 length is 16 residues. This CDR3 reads CASSQDGREITGELFF. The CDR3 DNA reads TGCGCCAGCAGCCAAGACGGGCGGGAAATTACCGGGGAGCTGTTTTTT.

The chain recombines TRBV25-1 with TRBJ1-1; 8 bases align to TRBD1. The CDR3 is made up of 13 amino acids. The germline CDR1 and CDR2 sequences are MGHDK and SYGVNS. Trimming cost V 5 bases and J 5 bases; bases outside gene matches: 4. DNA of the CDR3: TGTGCCAGCAGTTCAGGGGGCTGGACTGAAGCTTTCTTT. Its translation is CASSSGGWTEAFF.

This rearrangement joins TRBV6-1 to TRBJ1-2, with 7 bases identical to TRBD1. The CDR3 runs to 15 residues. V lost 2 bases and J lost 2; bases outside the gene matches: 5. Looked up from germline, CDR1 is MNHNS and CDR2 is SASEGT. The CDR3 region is CASSERMTGNYGYTF. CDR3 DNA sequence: TGTGCCAGCAGTGAACGGATGACAGGGAACTATGGCTACACCTTC.

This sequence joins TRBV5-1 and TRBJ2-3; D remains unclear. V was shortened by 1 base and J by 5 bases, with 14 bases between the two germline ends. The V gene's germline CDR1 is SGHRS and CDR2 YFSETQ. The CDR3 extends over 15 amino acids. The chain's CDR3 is CASSLPAGGQDTQYF. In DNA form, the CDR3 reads TGCGCCAGCAGCTTGCCGGCCGGTGGGCAAGATACGCAGTATTTT. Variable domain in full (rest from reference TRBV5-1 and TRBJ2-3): KAGVTQTPRYLIKTRGQQVTLSCSPISGHRSVSWYQQTPGQGLQFLFEYFSETQRNKGNFPGRFSGRQFSNSRSEMNVSTLELGDSALYLCASSLPAGGQDTQYFGPGTRLTVL.

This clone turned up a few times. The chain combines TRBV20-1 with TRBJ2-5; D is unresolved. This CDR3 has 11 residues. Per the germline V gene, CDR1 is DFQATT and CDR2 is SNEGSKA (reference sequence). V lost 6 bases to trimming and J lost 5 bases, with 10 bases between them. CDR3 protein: CSALPWETQYF. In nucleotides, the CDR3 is TGCAGTGCCCTCCCTTGGGAGACCCAGTACTTC.

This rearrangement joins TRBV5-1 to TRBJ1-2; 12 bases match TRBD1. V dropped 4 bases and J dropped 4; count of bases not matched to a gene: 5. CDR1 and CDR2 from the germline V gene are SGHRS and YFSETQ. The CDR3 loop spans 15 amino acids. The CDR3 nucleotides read TGCGCCAGCAGCCCGGGGACAGGGGGCGGCTATGGCTACACCTTC. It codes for CASSPGTGGGYGYTF.